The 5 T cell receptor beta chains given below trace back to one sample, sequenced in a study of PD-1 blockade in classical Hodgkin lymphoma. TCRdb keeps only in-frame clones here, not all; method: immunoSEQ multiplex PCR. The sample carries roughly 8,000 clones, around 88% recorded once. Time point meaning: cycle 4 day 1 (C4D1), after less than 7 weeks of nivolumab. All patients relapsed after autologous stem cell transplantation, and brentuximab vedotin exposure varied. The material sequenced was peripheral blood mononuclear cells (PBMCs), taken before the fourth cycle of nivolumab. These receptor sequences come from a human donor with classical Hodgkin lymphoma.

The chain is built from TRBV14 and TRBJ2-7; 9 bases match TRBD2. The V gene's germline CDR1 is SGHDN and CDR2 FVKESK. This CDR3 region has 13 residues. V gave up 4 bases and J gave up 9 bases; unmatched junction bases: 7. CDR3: CASSRYLAGVQYF. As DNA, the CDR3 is TGTGCCAGCAGCCGATATTTAGCGGGAGTGCAGTACTTC.

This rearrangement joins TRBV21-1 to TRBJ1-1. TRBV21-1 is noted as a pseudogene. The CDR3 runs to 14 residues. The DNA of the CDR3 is TGTGCCAGCAGCAAAGGGAACTCTCCCACTGAAGCTTTCTTT. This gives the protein CASSKGNSPTEAFF.

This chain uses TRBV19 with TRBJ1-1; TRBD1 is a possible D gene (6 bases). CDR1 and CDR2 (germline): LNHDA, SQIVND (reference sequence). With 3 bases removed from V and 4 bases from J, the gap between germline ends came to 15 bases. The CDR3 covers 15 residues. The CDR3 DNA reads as TGTGCCAGTAGTATGGGTCGGGGGGCGGTCACTGAAGCTTTCTTT. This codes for CASSMGRGAVTEAFF.

The CDR3 is CASTRGGSRFTGELFF. The CDR3 nucleotides are TGTGCCTCCACGCGGGGCGGGAGCCGATTCACCGGGGAGCTGTTTTTT. The chain uses TRBV30 and TRBJ2-2; TRBD2 matches 7 bases. Per the germline V gene, CDR1 is GTSNPN and CDR2 is SVGIG (reference sequence). CDR3 size: 16 residues. Trimming cost V 7 bases and J 4 bases; bases outside gene matches: 15. The whole variable domain, filled in from reference TRBV30 and TRBJ2-2, reads SQTIHQWPATLVQPVGSPLSLECTVEGTSNPNLYWYRQAAGRGLQLLFYSVGIGQISSEVPQNLSASRPQDRQFILSSKKLLLSDSGFYLCASTRGGSRFTGELFFGEGSRLTVL.

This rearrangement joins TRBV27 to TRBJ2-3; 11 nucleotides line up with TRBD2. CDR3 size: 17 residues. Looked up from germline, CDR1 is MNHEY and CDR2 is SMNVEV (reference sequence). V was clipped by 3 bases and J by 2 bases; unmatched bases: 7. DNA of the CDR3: TGTGCCAGCAGTTTGGCCCGACTAGCGGGATCCACAGATACGCAGTATTTT. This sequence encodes CASSLARLAGSTDTQYF.